One and the same sample provided the 27 T cell receptor beta chains below, sequenced in a study of a mutant IDH1 vaccine in newly diagnosed glioma. Method: immunoSEQ multiplex PCR; TCRdb's copy keeps in-frame clones and lacks some. The table includes roughly 21,000 clones, almost 85% detected once. These receptors have no identified antigens. Time point indicated: week 47, end of study. Doses of 300 ug of mutant IDH1 20-mer peptide were given with topical imiquimod. The starting material was PBMCs, obtained from a glioma patient whose treatment included an IDH1 peptide vaccine. The receptors originated from a man aged 40-49 years with glioma.

V is TRBV2 and J is TRBJ2-1; no firm D call. Germline V lookup: CDR1 SNHLY, CDR2 FYNNEI. CDR3 length: 14 amino acids. Trimming cost V 2 bases and J 8 bases, with 13 bases left between them. CDR3 residues: CASSETSASYEQFF. For the CDR3, the DNA is TGTGCCAGCAGTGAAACGTCGGCGAGCTATGAGCAGTTCTTC.

The chain's CDR3 is CASSPQETQYF. The CDR3 nucleotides are TGTGCCAGCTCACCGCAAGAGACCCAGTACTTC. The chain has TRBV18 and TRBJ2-5; D call uncertain. The V gene lost 3 bases and the J gene lost 2 bases, with 1 base spanning the gap. Looked up from germline, CDR1 is KGHSH and CDR2 is LQKENI. This CDR3 has 11 residues.

V is TRBV27 and J is TRBJ2-7, with a tentative D call TRBD2 (6 bases). Trimming removed 0 bases from V and 0 bases from J, with 6 bases in between. Germline V lookup: CDR1 MNHEY, CDR2 SMNVEV (reference sequence). The CDR3 sequence is 14 residues long. In DNA form, the CDR3 reads TGTGCCAGCAGTTTATCCGGGGGCTCCTACGAGCAGTACTTC. It specifies CASSLSGGSYEQYF.

This CDR3 reads CASSRTRTGRDTQYF. As DNA, the CDR3 is TGTGCCAGCAGTCGGACTCGGACAGGGAGGGATACGCAGTATTTT. The chain recombines TRBV6-5 with TRBJ2-3, with 8 bases lining up with TRBD1. V shed 5 bases, J shed 6 bases, and the junction held 10 bases outside the gene matches. The V gene's germline CDR1 is MNHEY and CDR2 SVGAGI. The CDR3 has 15 residues.

CDR3 coding DNA: TGTGCCAGCAGCTTGGCGGGCAGTTTGGTCTACGAGCAGTACTTC. Its protein product is CASSLAGSLVYEQYF. The chain employs TRBV5-4 and TRBJ2-7; D not resolved. CDR1 SGHNT and CDR2 YYREEE come from the germline V gene (reference sequence). V was cut by 0 bases and J by 3 bases, with 13 bases left in between. This CDR3 has 15 residues.

The rearrangement joins TRBV27 to TRBJ1-2, with D possibly TRBD1 on 6 matching bases. This CDR3 contains 14 residues. The germline V gene has CDR1 MNHEY and CDR2 SMNVEV (reference sequence). Trimming removed 6 bases at V and 4 bases at J, with 15 bases between. The CDR3 loop is CASSPRGVFYGYTF. The DNA for the CDR3 is TGTGCCAGCAGCCCGAGGGGGGTCTTCTATGGCTACACCTTC.

The rearrangement uses TRBV7-9 and TRBJ2-3, with D possibly TRBD2 on 6 matching bases. Trimming took off 6 bases at V and 1 base at J, with 8 bases between the two ends. Per the germline V gene, CDR1 is SEHNR and CDR2 is FQNEAQ (reference sequence). The CDR3 is made up of 13 amino acids. This CDR3 is CASRGEGTDTQYF. The CDR3 DNA reads TGTGCCAGCAGGGGGGAGGGCACAGATACGCAGTATTTT.

The DNA for the CDR3 is TGTGCCAGCAGGGGGGGACAGGGGATTCGCGAGCAGTACTTC. Its protein is CASRGGQGIREQYF. This rearrangement joins TRBV2 to TRBJ2-7, with 10 bases identical to TRBD1. Germline V gene sequence: CDR1 SNHLY, CDR2 FYNNEI. V lost 6 bases and J lost 6; bases outside the gene matches: 8. The CDR3 covers 14 residues.

The V gene is TRBV5-1, the J gene TRBJ2-2; D perhaps matches TRBD1 (6 bases). With 3 bases removed from V and 3 bases from J, the gap between germline ends came to 15 bases. CDR3 length: 16 amino acids. Germline CDR1 and CDR2: SGHRS and YFSETQ. The CDR3 DNA reads TGCGCCAGCAGCTCCCGACAGGTTGGAGACACCGGGGAGCTGTTTTTT. Amino acid sequence: CASSSRQVGDTGELFF.

The DNA for the CDR3 is TGTGCCAGCAGCTTAGAGACTAGCGGTAACAATGAGCAGTTCTTC. This gives the protein CASSLETSGNNEQFF. The chain is built from TRBV7-2 and TRBJ2-1; 9 nucleotides match TRBD2. The CDR3 runs 15 residues. The V segment lost 1 base and the J segment 5 bases; nucleotides outside the gene matches: 3. Per the germline V gene, CDR1 is SGHTA and CDR2 is FQGNSA.

CDR3 sequence: CASSLESGGYGYTF. Written as DNA, the CDR3 is TGTGCCAGCAGCTTAGAAAGTGGAGGGTATGGCTACACCTTC. The chain links TRBV7-9 to TRBJ1-2; D unresolved. The CDR3 has 14 amino acids. In germline, CDR1 is SEHNR, CDR2 FQNEAQ (reference sequence). Trimming stripped 1 base from V and 5 bases from J, with 11 bases between.

The rearrangement joins TRBV7-9 to TRBJ2-1; D not certain. Per germline, CDR1 SEHNR and CDR2 FQNEAQ (reference sequence). V was cut by 7 bases and J by 6 bases, with 13 bases left in between. This CDR3 contains 13 residues. The CDR3 nucleotides read TGTGCCAGCAACCCCTCAGAGGCCAATGAGCAGTTCTTC. Its protein product is CASNPSEANEQFF.

This clone was seen more than once but under ten times. The V gene is TRBV29-1, the J gene TRBJ2-3; 7 positions agree with TRBD2. CDR1 is SQVTM and CDR2 is ANQGSEA in the germline V gene. This CDR3 spans 12 amino acids. V lost 1 base and J lost 6; bases outside the gene matches: 1. CDR3 region: CSVEAGGDTQYF. The CDR3 DNA is TGCAGCGTTGAAGCCGGGGGGGATACGCAGTATTTT.

The rearrangement joins TRBV7-9 to TRBJ1-1; no firm D call. Germline CDR1 is SEHNR and CDR2 is FQNEAQ (reference sequence). The CDR3 sequence is 18 residues long. V was pared by 7 bases and J by 0 bases, with 24 bases between. The chain's CDR3 is CASTPRRSRVLVNTEAFF. CDR3 sequence (DNA): TGTGCCAGCACCCCCAGGAGGTCTAGGGTGCTCGTGAACACTGAAGCTTTCTTT.

The chain uses TRBV11-1 and TRBJ2-4, with a weak D call TRBD2 (6 bases). With 7 bases removed from V and 3 bases from J, the gap between germline ends came to 16 bases. The length of the CDR3 is 15 residues. Germline CDR1 is SGHAT and CDR2 is FQDESV (reference sequence). The CDR3 nucleotides are TGTGCCAGCACCCACGTGGGGGGACTCAAAAACATTCAGTACTTC. It codes for CASTHVGGLKNIQYF. Combining the CDR3 with reference TRBV11-1 and TRBJ2-4 gives the whole variable domain EAEVAQSPRYKITEKSQAVAFWCDPISGHATLYWYRQILGQGPELLVQFQDESVVDDSQLPKDRFSAERLKGVDSTLKIQPAELGDSAMYLCASTHVGGLKNIQYFGAGTRLSVL.

This clone appeared a single time. The chain links TRBV19 to TRBJ2-6; D might be TRBD2 (6 bases). Germline assignment: CDR1 LNHDA and CDR2 SQIVND (reference sequence). The V gene lost 3 bases and the J gene lost 2 bases, with 14 bases spanning the gap. The CDR3 loop spans 17 amino acids. The CDR3 nucleotides are TGTGCCAGTAGTATCGAAGCGGCGGGGACTGGGGCCAACGTCCTGACTTTC. It encodes CASSIEAAGTGANVLTF.

J is TRBJ2-7 and V is TRBV5-1, with 8 bases aligning to TRBD1. The CDR3 is 17 amino acids. Germline loops: CDR1 SGHRS, CDR2 YFSETQ. With 0 bases clipped from V and 4 bases from J, the junction kept 12 bases outside the gene matches. CDR3 protein: CASSLAWTGSSSYEQYF. CDR3 sequence (DNA): TGCGCCAGCAGCTTGGCCTGGACAGGGAGTTCCTCATACGAGCAGTACTTC.

The CDR3 reads CASSGGAGVQDTQYF. The CDR3 DNA follows: TGTGCCAGCAGCGGGGGGGCGGGAGTTCAAGATACGCAGTATTTT. The chain combines TRBV7-2 with TRBJ2-3; possible D gene TRBD2, 7 bases. Trimming stripped 5 bases from V and 5 bases from J, with 17 bases between. Germline CDR1 and CDR2: SGHTA and FQGNSA. This CDR3 region has 15 residues.

The CDR3: CASSSGRIRYGYTF. CDR3 nucleotide sequence: TGTGCCAGCAGTTCGGGACGGATTCGTTATGGCTACACCTTC. This chain links TRBV7-2 with TRBJ1-2, with TRBD1 as a possible D gene (5 bases). CDR1 is SGHTA, CDR2 FQGNSA, per germline. This CDR3 comprises 14 residues. The germline V and J ends were trimmed by 6 bases and 5 bases, with 16 bases remaining between them. The full variable domain, completed using reference TRBV7-2 and TRBJ1-2, is GAGVSQSPSNKVTEKGKDVELRCDPISGHTALYWYRQSLGQGLEFLIYFQGNSAPDKSGLPSDRFSAERTGGSVSTLTIQRTQQEDSAVYLCASSSGRIRYGYTFGSGTRLTVV.

Worth noting for this clone: This is likely a read error, given that the CDR3 carries no conserved phenylalanine or tryptophan at its end. The DNA is left out, because the CDR3 cannot be placed on it with certainty; the CDR3 is given as TCRdb lists it. CDR3 sequence: CASSFGGGRFT. This rearrangement joins TRBV5-1 to TRBJ1-4. Ends included, the CDR3 has 11 residues. Germline V gene lookup returns CDR1 SGHRS and CDR2 YFSETQ.

A remark on this clone: A read error may produce the germline difference seen at one junction end. This sequence joins TRBV11-2 and TRBJ1-2; 7 positions agree with TRBD1. This CDR3 comprises 13 residues. CDR1 is SGHAT and CDR2 is FQNNGV in the germline V gene. The CDR3 DNA reads as TGTGCCAGCAGCCCAATGGAGGGAACAGGGGTGAACTTC. Translated: CASSPMEGTGVNF.

The genes are TRBV6-6 and TRBJ1-2, with 8 bases matching TRBD1. Per germline, CDR1 MNHNY and CDR2 SVGAGI (reference sequence). V lost 2 bases to trimming and J lost 3 bases; unmatched junction nucleotides: 2. The CDR3 sequence is 14 residues long. CDR3 sequence reads: CASSYPGGDYGYTF. The CDR3 bases are TGTGCCAGCAGTTACCCAGGGGGCGACTATGGCTACACCTTC.

This clone was seen once. The chain is built from TRBV11-2 and TRBJ2-7; 7 nucleotides match TRBD2. V shed 4 bases and J 7 bases; nucleotides not matched to a gene: 1. The CDR3 sequence is 11 residues long. CDR1 SGHAT and CDR2 FQNNGV come from the germline V gene. The CDR3 DNA reads as TGTGCCAGCAGCTACGGGGGGGAGCAGTACTTC. Protein sequence: CASSYGGEQYF. Using reference TRBV11-2 and TRBJ2-7 for the parts outside the CDR3, the full variable domain is EAGVAQSPRYKIIEKRQSVAFWCNPISGHATLYWYQQILGQGPKLLIQFQNNGVVDDSQLPKDRFSAERLKGVDSTLKIQPAKLEDSAVYLCASSYGGEQYFGPGTRLTVT.

V gene TRBV25-1 combines with J gene TRBJ1-2; D is unclear. Germline CDR1 is MGHDK and CDR2 is SYGVNS. This CDR3 is built from 15 residues. V was clipped by 1 base and J by 4 bases, with 13 bases between them. CDR3 residues: CASSESARPLYGYTF. CDR3 DNA sequence: TGTGCCAGCAGTGAATCTGCAAGGCCCCTCTATGGCTACACCTTC.

The chain has TRBV25-1 and TRBJ2-5, with 8 bases fitting TRBD1. After removal of 4 bases from V and 2 bases from J, the junction contained 6 bases not matched to a gene. The CDR3 sequence is 15 residues long. From germline, CDR1 is MGHDK and CDR2 SYGVNS. The CDR3 coding sequence is TGTGCCAGCAGTGTTATCGGGACAGGACAAGAGACCCAGTACTTC. Its protein product is CASSVIGTGQETQYF. Complete variable domain (other parts from reference TRBV25-1 and TRBJ2-5): EADIYQTPRYLVIGTGKKITLECSQTMGHDKMYWYQQDPGMELHLIHYSYGVNSTEKGDLSSESTVSRIRTEHFPLTLESARPSHTSQYLCASSVIGTGQETQYFGPGTRLLVL.

This clone has more than one count but fewer than ten. The chain couples TRBV29-1 to TRBJ2-1; maybe TRBD1 (6 bases). V dropped 7 bases and J dropped 6 bases, with 19 bases sitting between them. The CDR3 contains 14 residues. Germline-derived CDR1 and CDR2 are SQVTM and ANQGSEA. The CDR3 reads CSAANRASLNEQFF. DNA of the CDR3: TGCAGCGCCGCTAACAGGGCCAGTCTCAATGAGCAGTTCTTC.

CDR3 amino acids: CASIRGSYNEQFF. CDR3 in DNA: TGTGCCAGCATCAGGGGCTCCTACAATGAGCAGTTCTTC. The chain couples TRBV7-2 to TRBJ2-1; perhaps TRBD1 as D (6 bases). This CDR3 is 13 amino acids long. Between the trimmed V and J ends, which lost 7 bases and 0 bases, there was a span of 7 bases. Germline V lookup: CDR1 SGHTA, CDR2 FQGNSA.